This TCR beta chain was obtained from a study of T cells expressing NK-cell markers. Across the study: Sequencing of TCR beta repertoires drew on sorted CD3+CD56+NKG2C+, CD3+CD56+NKG2C- and CD3+CD56-NKG2C+ T cells. Seven of the eight sequenced donors were classified as HCMV-seropositive, and one was classified as seronegative. Findings of the study overall: HCMV specificity of expanded NKG2C+ T cell clones remained unclear. The share of CD8+ T cells held by dominant NKG2C+ clonotypes was about 1.0-7.5% in about 6 donors.

No DNA is given; TCRdb re-called the 5' RACE reads and lists each CDR3 protein once. With a few hundred thousand distinct CDR3 sequences in the sample, the ten largest clones hold about 1.5%. As concerns this clonotype: Antigen unknown.

This CDR3 region has 17 residues. Source material: blood T cells: a sorted CD56 or NKG2C T cell subset, CD4+ or CD8+ T cells, or bulk PBMC T cells (not recorded which). V gene TRBV12-3 or TRBV12-4 combines with J gene TRBJ2-1; the TCRdb D gene call, TRBD2, has no DNA to confirm it. This receptor was obtained from a woman aged 45-65 years in good health. CDR3 sequence reads: CASSFFVLASLYNEQFF.